These 5 T cell receptor beta chains were all obtained from the same sample, sequenced in a study of cytomegalovirus exposure and HLA in healthy donors. 60 Vbeta and 13 Jbeta primers were used in PCR. Sequencing was performed with immunoSEQ multiplex PCR; in TCRdb, only in-frame clones are kept and a portion is missing. The table has roughly 110,000 clones, over 70% seen once. Material for sequencing was PBMCs. These receptors all stem from a man aged 30 to 39 in good health and CMV-seronegative.

The J gene is TRBJ2-7, the V gene TRBV7-6; 8 positions match TRBD2. CDR3 length: 17 residues. V lost 1 base, J lost 10 bases, and 18 bases stayed unmatched. The germline V gene has CDR1 SGHVS and CDR2 FNYEAQ. For the CDR3, the DNA is TGTGCCAGCAGCTTAGATCACGGAACTAGCGGAGCCCCCCCCCAGTACTTC. This gives the protein CASSLDHGTSGAPPQYF.

V and J are TRBV30 and TRBJ2-4, with D uncertain. The CDR3 extends over 13 amino acids. Germline values: CDR1 GTSNPN, CDR2 SVGIG (reference sequence). V shed 2 bases and J shed 0 bases, with 5 bases lying between them. CDR3 nucleotides: TGTGCCTGGAGTCTCGGAGCCAAAAACATTCAGTACTTC. It encodes CAWSLGAKNIQYF. The variable domain in full, with the rest retrieved from reference TRBV30 and TRBJ2-4, is SQTIHQWPATLVQPVGSPLSLECTVEGTSNPNLYWYRQAAGRGLQLLFYSVGIGQISSEVPQNLSASRPQDRQFILSSKKLLLSDSGFYLCAWSLGAKNIQYFGAGTRLSVL.

The chain carries TRBV27 and TRBJ1-2; TRBD1 matches 11 bases. The germline V gene has CDR1 MNHEY and CDR2 SMNVEV (reference sequence). CDR3 size: 15 residues. V dropped 7 bases and J dropped 3; count of bases not matched to a gene: 7. The CDR3 spells CASTLPGQGDYGYTF. Here the CDR3 DNA reads TGTGCCAGCACCTTACCGGGACAGGGGGACTATGGCTACACCTTC.

The chain couples TRBV6-1 to TRBJ2-3; 8 nucleotides line up with TRBD1. The V gene's germline CDR1 is MNHNS and CDR2 SASEGT. V dropped 6 bases and J dropped 4; count of bases not matched to a gene: 9. This CDR3 contains 15 residues. Here the CDR3 DNA reads TGTGCCAGCAGCGTCGGACAGGGAGGCGCAGATACGCAGTATTTT. Its translation is CASSVGQGGADTQYF.

J is TRBJ1-1 and V is TRBV21-1. TRBV21-1 represents a pseudogene. This CDR3 has 14 amino acids. The CDR3 spells CASSKDCTNTEAFF. The CDR3 DNA reads TGTGCCAGCAGCAAAGACTGCACGAACACTGAAGCTTTCTTT.